Reported below is one TCR beta chain. Antigen: not known. The record originates from a study of cytomegalovirus exposure and HLA in healthy donors. Study conclusions and caveats: The authors listed roughly 150 TCR beta chains as cytomegalovirus-associated. The study had only CMV serostatus as immune exposure information. As a later analysis revealed, the rate of TCR association differed by HLA locus, with DRB1 most and HLA-C fewest.

Though nominally healthy at sampling, donors likely had unrecorded immune exposures. Primers included in the PCR were 60 Vbeta and 13 Jbeta primers. TCRdb's table, derived via immunoSEQ multiplex PCR, lists solely in-frame clones and lacks some. The table lists under 45,000 clones. CDR3 length: 11 residues. Per germline, CDR1 DFQATT and CDR2 SNEGSKA (reference sequence). The ends were cut back, 3 bases at V and 10 bases at J, with 12 bases in the middle. Sequenced material: PBMCs. The TCR was taken from a male donor in good health and CMV-seronegative. The chain couples TRBV20-1 to TRBJ1-1; unclear D gene. The CDR3: CSARDGIAAFF. The CDR3 region has the DNA TGCAGTGCTAGGGACGGGATTGCAGCTTTCTTT.